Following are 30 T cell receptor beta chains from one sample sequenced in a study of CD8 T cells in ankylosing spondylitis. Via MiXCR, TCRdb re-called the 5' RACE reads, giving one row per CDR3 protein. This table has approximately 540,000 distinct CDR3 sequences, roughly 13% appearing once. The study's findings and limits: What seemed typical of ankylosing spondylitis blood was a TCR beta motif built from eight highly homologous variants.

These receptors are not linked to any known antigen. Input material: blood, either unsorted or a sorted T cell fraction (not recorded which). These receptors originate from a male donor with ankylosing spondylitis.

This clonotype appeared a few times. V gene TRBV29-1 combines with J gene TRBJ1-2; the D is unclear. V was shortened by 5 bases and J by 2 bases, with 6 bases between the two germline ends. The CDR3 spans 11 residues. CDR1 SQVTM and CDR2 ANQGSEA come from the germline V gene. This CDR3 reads CSVKTNYGYTF. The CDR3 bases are TGCAGCGTTAAAACAAACTATGGCTACACCTTC.

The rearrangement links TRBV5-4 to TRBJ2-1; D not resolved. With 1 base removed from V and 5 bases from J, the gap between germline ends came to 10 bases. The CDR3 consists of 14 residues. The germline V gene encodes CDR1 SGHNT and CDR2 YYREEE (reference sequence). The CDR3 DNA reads TGTGCCAGCAGCTTGTGGGGTTCCCACAATGAGCAGTTCTTC. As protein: CASSLWGSHNEQFF.

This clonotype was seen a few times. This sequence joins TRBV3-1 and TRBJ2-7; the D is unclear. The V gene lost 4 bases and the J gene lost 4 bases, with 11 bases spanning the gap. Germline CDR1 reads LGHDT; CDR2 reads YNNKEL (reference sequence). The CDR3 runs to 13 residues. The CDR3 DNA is TGTGCCAGCAGCCGAAGCATGGAATACGAGCAGTACTTC. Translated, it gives CASSRSMEYEQYF.

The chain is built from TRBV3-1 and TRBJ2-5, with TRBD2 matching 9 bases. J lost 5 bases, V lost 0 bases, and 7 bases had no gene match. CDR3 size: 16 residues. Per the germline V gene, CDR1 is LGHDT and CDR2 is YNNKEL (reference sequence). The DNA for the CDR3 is TGTGCCAGCAGCCAAGATGGTCTTGCGGGAGGGGAGACCCAGTACTTC. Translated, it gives CASSQDGLAGGETQYF.

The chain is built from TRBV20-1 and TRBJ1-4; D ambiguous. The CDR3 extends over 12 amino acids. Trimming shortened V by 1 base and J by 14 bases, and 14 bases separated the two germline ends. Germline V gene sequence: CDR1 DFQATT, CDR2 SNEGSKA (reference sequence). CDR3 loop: CSARGDGLFLFF. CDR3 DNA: TGCAGTGCTAGAGGTGACGGCCTATTTCTGTTTTTT.

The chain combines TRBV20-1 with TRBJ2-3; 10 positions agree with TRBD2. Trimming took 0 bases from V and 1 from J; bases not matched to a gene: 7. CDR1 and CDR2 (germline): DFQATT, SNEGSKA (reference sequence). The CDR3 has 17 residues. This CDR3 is CSARDSRGTSGTDTQYF. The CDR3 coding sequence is TGCAGTGCTAGAGATTCACGGGGGACTAGCGGCACAGATACGCAGTATTTT.

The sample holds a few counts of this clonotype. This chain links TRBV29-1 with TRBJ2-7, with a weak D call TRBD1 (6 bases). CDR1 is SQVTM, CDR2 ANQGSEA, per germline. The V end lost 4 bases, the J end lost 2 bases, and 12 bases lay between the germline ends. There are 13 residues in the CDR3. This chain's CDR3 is CSVAPTGPYEQYF. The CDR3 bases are TGCAGCGTTGCCCCAACAGGGCCCTACGAGCAGTACTTC.

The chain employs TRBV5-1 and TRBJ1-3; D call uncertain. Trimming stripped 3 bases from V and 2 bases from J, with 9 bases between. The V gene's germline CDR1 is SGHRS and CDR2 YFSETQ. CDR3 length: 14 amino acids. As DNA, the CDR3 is TGCGCCAGCAGCTCTGACGTCGCTGGAAACACCATATATTTT. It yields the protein CASSSDVAGNTIYF.

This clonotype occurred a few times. The CDR3 nucleotides are TGTGCCAGCAGCTATAAGTCTAGCGGGAGTATGGATGAGCAGTTCTTC. Translating it yields CASSYKSSGSMDEQFF. The V call is TRBV7-2, the J call TRBJ2-1, with 10 bases fitting TRBD2. CDR1 is SGHTA and CDR2 is FQGNSA in the germline V gene. J lost 8 bases, V lost 4 bases, and 11 bases had no gene match. This CDR3 comprises 16 residues.

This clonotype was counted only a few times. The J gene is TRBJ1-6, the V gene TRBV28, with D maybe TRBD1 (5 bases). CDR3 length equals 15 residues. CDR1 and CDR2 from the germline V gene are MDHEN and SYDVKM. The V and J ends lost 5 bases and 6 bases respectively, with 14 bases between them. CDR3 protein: CASSPQGYRNSPLHF. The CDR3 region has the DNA TGTGCCAGCAGTCCCCAGGGCTACCGTAATTCACCCCTCCACTTT.

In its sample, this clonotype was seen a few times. This CDR3 is CASSPGSGYSPLHF. CDR3 DNA: TGTGCCAGCAGCCCGGGATCGGGCTATTCACCCCTCCACTTT. This chain connects TRBV6-2 or TRBV6-3 to TRBJ1-6; no reliable D call. V was trimmed by 6 bases and J by 8 bases, leaving 14 bases between them. CDR1 and CDR2 (germline): MNHEY, SVGEGT. The CDR3 loop spans 14 amino acids.

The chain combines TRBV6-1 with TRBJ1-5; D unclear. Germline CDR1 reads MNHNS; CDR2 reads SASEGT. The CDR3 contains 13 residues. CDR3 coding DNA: TGTGCTAGCCAATGGACCGAGGAGCAGCCCCAGCATTTT. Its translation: CASQWTEEQPQHF.

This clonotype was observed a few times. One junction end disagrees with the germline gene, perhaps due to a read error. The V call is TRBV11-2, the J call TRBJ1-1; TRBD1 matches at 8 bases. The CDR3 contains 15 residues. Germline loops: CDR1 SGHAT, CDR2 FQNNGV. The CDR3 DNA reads TGTGCCAACAGCCCTAGACAGGGGACCTACACTGAAGCTTTCTTT. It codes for CANSPRQGTYTEAFF.

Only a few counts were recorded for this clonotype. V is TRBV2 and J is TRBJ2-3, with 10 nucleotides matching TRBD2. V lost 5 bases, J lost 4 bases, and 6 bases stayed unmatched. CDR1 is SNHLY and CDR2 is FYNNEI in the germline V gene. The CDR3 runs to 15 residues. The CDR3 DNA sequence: TGTGCCAGCAGTAAAACTGGGACTAGCGCAGATACGCAGTATTTT. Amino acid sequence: CASSKTGTSADTQYF.

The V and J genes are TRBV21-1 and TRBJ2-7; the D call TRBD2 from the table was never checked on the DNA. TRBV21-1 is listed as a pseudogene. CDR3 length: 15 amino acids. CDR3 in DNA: TGTGCCAGCAGCAAGGCGGACTTCGAGGGCCTCGAGCAGTACGTC. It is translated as CASSKADFEGLEQYV.

The CDR3 DNA reads as TGTGCCAGCAGCCAAGAGTTCAGGGGTTTCGGTGTGCAGACCTACGAGCAGTACTTC. The encoded protein is CASSQEFRGFGVQTYEQYF. The gene calls are TRBV3-1 and TRBJ2-7, with D maybe TRBD1 (6 bases). Germline CDR1 and CDR2: LGHDT and YNNKEL (reference sequence). CDR3 length equals 19 residues. V was shortened by 0 bases and J by 2 bases, with 23 bases between the two germline ends.

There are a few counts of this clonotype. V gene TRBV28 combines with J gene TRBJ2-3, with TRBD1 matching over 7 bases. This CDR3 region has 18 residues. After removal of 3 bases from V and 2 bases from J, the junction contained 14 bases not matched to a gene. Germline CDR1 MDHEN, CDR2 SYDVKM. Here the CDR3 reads CASSFYGTRGLYTDTQYF. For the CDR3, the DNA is TGTGCCAGCAGTTTCTATGGTACTAGGGGGCTGTACACAGATACGCAGTATTTT. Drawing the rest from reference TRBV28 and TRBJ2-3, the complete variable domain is DVKVTQSSRYLVKRTGEKVFLECVQDMDHENMFWYRQDPGLGLRLIYFSYDVKMKEKGDIPEGYSVSREKKERFSLILESASTNQTSMYLCASSFYGTRGLYTDTQYFGPGTRLTVL.

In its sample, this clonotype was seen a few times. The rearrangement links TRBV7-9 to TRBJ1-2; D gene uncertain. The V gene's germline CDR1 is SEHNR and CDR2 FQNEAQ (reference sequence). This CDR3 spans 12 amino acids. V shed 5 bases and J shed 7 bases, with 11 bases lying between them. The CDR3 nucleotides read TGTGCCAGCAGCCCCTCCCTTGGTGGCTACACCTTC. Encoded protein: CASSPSLGGYTF.

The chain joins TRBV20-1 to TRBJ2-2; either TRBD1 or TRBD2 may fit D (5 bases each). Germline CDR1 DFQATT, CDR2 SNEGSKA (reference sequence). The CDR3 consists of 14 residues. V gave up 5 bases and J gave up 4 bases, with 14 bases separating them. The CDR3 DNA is TGCAGTGCTCGCAGGGACGGTAGCACCGGGGAGCTGTTTTTT. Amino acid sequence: CSARRDGSTGELFF.

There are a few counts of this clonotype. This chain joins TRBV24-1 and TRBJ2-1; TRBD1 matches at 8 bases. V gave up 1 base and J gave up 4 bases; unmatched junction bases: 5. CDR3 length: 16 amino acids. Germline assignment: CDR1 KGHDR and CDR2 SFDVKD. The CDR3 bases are TGTGCCACCAGTGATTTTAACAGGGGGGCGTACAATGAGCAGTTCTTC. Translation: CATSDFNRGAYNEQFF.

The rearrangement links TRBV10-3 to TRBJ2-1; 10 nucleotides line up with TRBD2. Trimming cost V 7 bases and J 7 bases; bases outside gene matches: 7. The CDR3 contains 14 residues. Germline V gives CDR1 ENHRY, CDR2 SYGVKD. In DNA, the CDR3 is TGTGCCATCACGGGTAGCGGGAGGTTTAATGAGCAGTTCTTC. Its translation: CAITGSGRFNEQFF.

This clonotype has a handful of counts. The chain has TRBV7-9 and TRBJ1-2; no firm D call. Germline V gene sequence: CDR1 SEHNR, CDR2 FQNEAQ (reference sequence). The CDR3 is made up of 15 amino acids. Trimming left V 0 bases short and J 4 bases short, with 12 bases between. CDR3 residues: CASSLAAASFYGYTF. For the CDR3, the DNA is TGTGCCAGCAGCTTAGCGGCAGCTTCTTTCTATGGCTACACCTTC.

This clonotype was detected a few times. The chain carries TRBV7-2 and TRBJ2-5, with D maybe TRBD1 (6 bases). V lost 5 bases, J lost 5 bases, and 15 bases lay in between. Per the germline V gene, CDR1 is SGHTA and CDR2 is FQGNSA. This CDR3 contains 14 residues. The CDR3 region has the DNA TGTGCCAGCAGCCCGGAACAGGGTTGGGAGACCCAGTACTTC. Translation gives CASSPEQGWETQYF.

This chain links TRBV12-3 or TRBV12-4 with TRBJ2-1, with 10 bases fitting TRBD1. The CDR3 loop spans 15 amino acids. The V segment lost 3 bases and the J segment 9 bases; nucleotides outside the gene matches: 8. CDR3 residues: CASSLSGQGYGEQFF. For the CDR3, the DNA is TGTGCCAGCAGTTTGTCGGGACAGGGGTATGGTGAGCAGTTCTTC.

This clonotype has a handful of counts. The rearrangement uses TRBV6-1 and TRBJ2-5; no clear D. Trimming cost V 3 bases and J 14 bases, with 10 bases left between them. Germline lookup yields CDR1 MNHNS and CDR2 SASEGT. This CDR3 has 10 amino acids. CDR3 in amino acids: CASSEASFYF. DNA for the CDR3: TGTGCCAGCAGTGAGGCTAGTTTCTACTTC.

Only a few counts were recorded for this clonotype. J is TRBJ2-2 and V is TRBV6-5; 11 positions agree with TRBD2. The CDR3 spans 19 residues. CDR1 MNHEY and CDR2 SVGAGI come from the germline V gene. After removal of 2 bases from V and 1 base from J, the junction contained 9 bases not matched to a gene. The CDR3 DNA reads TGTGCCAGCAGTTACGGAGACGGGCTAGCGGGAGGGAACACCGGGGAGCTGTTTTTT. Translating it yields CASSYGDGLAGGNTGELFF.

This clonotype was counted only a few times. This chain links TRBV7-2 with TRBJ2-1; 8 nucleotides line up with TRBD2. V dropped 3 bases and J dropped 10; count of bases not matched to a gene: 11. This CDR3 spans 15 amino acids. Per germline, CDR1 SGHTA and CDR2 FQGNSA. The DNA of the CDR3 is TGTGCCAGCAGCTTCGACCTTGGACTAGCCGAAGAGCAGTTCTTC. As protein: CASSFDLGLAEEQFF.

As DNA, the CDR3 is TGTGCCATCAGTGACCGCGGAGATCCTAAAGAGACCCAGTACTTC. Its translation is CAISDRGDPKETQYF. This rearrangement joins TRBV10-3 to TRBJ2-5, with D uncertain. The length of the CDR3 is 15 residues. Between the trimmed V and J ends, which lost 3 bases and 3 bases, there was a span of 14 bases. Germline CDR1 reads ENHRY; CDR2 reads SYGVKD.

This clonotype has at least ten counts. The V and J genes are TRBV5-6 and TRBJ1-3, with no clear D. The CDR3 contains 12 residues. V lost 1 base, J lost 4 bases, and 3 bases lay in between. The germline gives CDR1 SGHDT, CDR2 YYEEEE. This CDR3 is CASSLWGNTIYF. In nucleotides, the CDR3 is TGTGCCAGCAGCTTGTGGGGAAACACCATATATTTT.

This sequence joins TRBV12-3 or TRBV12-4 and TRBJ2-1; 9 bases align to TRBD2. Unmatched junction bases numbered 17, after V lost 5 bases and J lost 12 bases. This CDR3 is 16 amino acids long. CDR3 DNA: TGTGCCAGCAGTAGGGCGGAGCTAGCGGGGACTCAAGGGCAGTTCTTC. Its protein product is CASSRAELAGTQGQFF.